These 21 T cell receptor delta chains were sequenced from one sample in a study of Vδ1+ human thymocytes. Findings and limits, study-wide: Thymic TRG and TRD repertoires appeared highly polyclonal, with Gaussian CDR3 length distributions.

These TCRs' antigens remain unknown. Sequences come from RNA converted to cDNA by reverse transcription. CDR3 amplicons came from multiplex PCR with pooled V-gene forward and constant-region reverse primers. TCRdb reanalyzed the multiplex PCR reads using CATT. The table lists more than 45,000 delta-chain clones, around 16% of them singletons. Specimen: Vdelta1+ gamma-delta thymocytes from the thymus. Subset indicated: FACS-sorted CD3+ TCRalphabeta- TCRVdelta1+ TCRVdelta2- thymocytes. Receptor source: a girl under three years old who had congenital heart surgery.

This chain uses TRDV1 with TRDJ1; D is perhaps TRDD2 or TRDD3 (8 bases each). The V gene's germline CDR1 is TSWWSYY and CDR2 QGS. The CDR3 has 23 amino acids. The V gene lost 1 base and the J gene lost 0 bases, with 33 bases spanning the gap. The CDR3 nucleotides read TGTGCTCTTGGGGAACGGGTCCGCCTTCCTAACCTCCGGGGGATAAGTGACACCGATAAACTCATCTTT. It encodes CALGERVRLPNLRGISDTDKLIF.

The chain links TRDV1 to TRDJ1, with 7 positions matching TRDD3. J was trimmed by 0 bases and V by 3 bases; bases with no gene match: 31. The germline gives CDR1 TSWWSYY, CDR2 QGS. The CDR3 has 24 residues. CDR3 sequence (DNA): TGTGCTCTTGGGGAGTCAACCTTTCTACGTTGGGGCCTTGTACTGGGGAAATACACCGATAAACTCATCTTT. Amino acids: CALGESTFLRWGLVLGKYTDKLIF.

This clone has just a few counts. The rearrangement uses TRDV1 and TRDJ1; D not resolved. V lost 0 bases, J lost 3 bases, and 20 bases lay in between. The CDR3 runs 18 residues. Germline CDR1 is TSWWSYY and CDR2 is QGS. DNA for the CDR3: TGTGCTCTTGGGGAACTTAGGTACCTCCATTTCAGGGCCGATAAACTCATCTTT. Its protein is CALGELRYLHFRADKLIF.

This clone occurred a few times. This chain joins TRDV1 and TRDJ1; 9 nucleotides agree with TRDD3. From germline, CDR1 is TSWWSYY and CDR2 QGS. The ends lost 3 bases at V and 2 bases at J; junction bases unmatched: 25. The CDR3 spans 22 residues. The chain's CDR3 is CALGELPGCTGGRSLGTDKLIF. In DNA form, the CDR3 reads TGTGCTCTTGGGGAGCTACCAGGTTGTACTGGGGGACGCTCCTTGGGGACCGATAAACTCATCTTT.

This clone was seen once. This chain connects TRDV1 to TRDJ1; possible D gene TRDD3, 5 bases. Trimming took 7 bases from V and 5 from J, leaving 23 bases between them. The CDR3 is 16 residues long. The germline V gene has CDR1 TSWWSYY and CDR2 QGS. The chain's CDR3 is CALVSSTHPGRDKLIF. In DNA, the CDR3 is TGTGCTCTTGTGAGTAGTACCCATCCTGGGAGAGATAAACTCATCTTT.

This clone has more than one count but fewer than ten. The V gene is TRDV1, the J gene TRDJ1; D may be TRDD3 (6 bases). The CDR3 runs 15 residues. Germline V gene sequence: CDR1 TSWWSYY, CDR2 QGS. Trimming cost V 5 bases and J 4 bases, with 17 bases left between them. CDR3 loop: CALGLGSRGDDKLIF. The CDR3, as DNA: TGTGCTCTTGGGCTGGGGTCCCGAGGTGACGATAAACTCATCTTT.

This clone came up a few times. V usage is TRDV1 and J usage is TRDJ1, with TRDD3 matching 9 bases. The CDR3 has 20 residues. CDR1 and CDR2 (germline): TSWWSYY, QGS. V shed 0 bases and J 0 bases; nucleotides not matched to a gene: 14. CDR3 region: CALGELSSPGGYQYTDKLIF. The DNA for the CDR3 is TGTGCTCTTGGGGAACTTTCTTCCCCCGGGGGATACCAGTACACCGATAAACTCATCTTT.

The J gene is TRDJ1, the V gene TRDV1; 10 bases fit TRDD3. This CDR3 contains 20 residues. Unmatched junction bases numbered 13, after V lost 0 bases and J lost 0 bases. The germline V gene encodes CDR1 TSWWSYY and CDR2 QGS. The CDR3 region is CALGELGSPLGDIHTDKLIF. Here the CDR3 DNA reads TGTGCTCTTGGGGAACTAGGATCCCCCCTGGGGGATATCCACACCGATAAACTCATCTTT.

This sequence joins TRDV1 and TRDJ1; D is possibly TRDD3 (5 bases). In germline, CDR1 is TSWWSYY, CDR2 QGS. CDR3 length equals 16 residues. V was shortened by 5 bases and J by 1 base, with 17 bases between the two germline ends. The CDR3 bases are TGTGCTCTTGGGCAAGGGCGGTCATGGGGCACCGATAAACTCATCTTT. Encoded protein: CALGQGRSWGTDKLIF.

This clone showed up just a few times. The rearrangement joins TRDV2 to TRDJ1; TRDD2 aligns across 7 bases. V was pared by 7 bases and J by 10 bases, with 14 bases of the junction left unmatched. The germline V gene encodes CDR1 GEAIGNYY and CDR2 EKD. This CDR3 has 13 amino acids. The CDR3 DNA is TGTGCCTGGACAGAGTTCCTACCCGTGGGACTCATCTTT. Translating gives CAWTEFLPVGLIF.

On this clone: This specimen includes other DNA sequences encoding the same CDR3. The chain carries TRAV29/DV5 and TRDJ1; possible D gene TRDD3, 5 bases. The ends were cut back, 0 bases at V and 1 base at J, with 22 bases in the middle. CDR3 length: 18 amino acids. Germline loops: CDR1 NSMFDY, CDR2 ISSIKDK. In DNA, the CDR3 is TGTGCAGCAAGCGTGTTCTTGGGGAGCTTGGGTGGCACCGATAAACTCATCTTT. This translates into CAASVFLGSLGGTDKLIF. Drawing the rest from reference TRAV29/DV5 and TRDJ1, the complete variable domain is DQQVKQNSPSLSVQEGRISILNCDYTNSMFDYFLWYKKYPAEGPTFLISISSIKDKNEDGRFTVFLNKSAKHLSLHIVPSQPGDSAVYFCAASVFLGSLGGTDKLIFGKGTRVTVEP.

This clone was counted a few times. The gene calls are TRDV1 and TRDJ1; maybe TRDD2 (9 bases). In germline, CDR1 is TSWWSYY, CDR2 QGS. There are 21 residues in the CDR3. The V end was cut by 3 bases, the J end by 6 bases, with 35 bases between. Here the CDR3 reads CALGEPSYGAGGPFTTHKLIF. For the CDR3, the DNA is TGTGCTCTTGGGGAGCCTTCCTACGGGGCTGGGGGACCTTTTACTACCCATAAACTCATCTTT.

This sequence joins TRDV1 and TRDJ1; D unclear. Trimming took off 4 bases at V and 0 bases at J, with 12 bases between the two ends. The length of the CDR3 is 15 residues. The V gene's germline CDR1 is TSWWSYY and CDR2 QGS. CDR3 in DNA: TGTGCTCTTGGGGGACTTAGCCTCTACACCGATAAACTCATCTTT. Its translation: CALGGLSLYTDKLIF.

The V gene is TRDV1, the J gene TRDJ1; D unresolved. The CDR3 is 16 residues long. V lost 5 bases to trimming and J lost 4 bases, with 20 bases between them. The V gene's germline CDR1 is TSWWSYY and CDR2 QGS. This chain's CDR3 is CALGTHFPYLYDKLIF. The CDR3 DNA reads as TGTGCTCTTGGGACTCACTTTCCGTACTTATACGATAAACTCATCTTT.

This clone appeared a few times. V usage is TRDV1 and J usage is TRDJ1; D is ambiguous. Trimming removed 1 base at V and 1 base at J, with 10 bases between. The CDR3 consists of 15 residues. In germline, CDR1 is TSWWSYY, CDR2 QGS. CDR3 sequence reads: CALGERVVFTDKLIF. DNA of the CDR3: TGTGCTCTTGGGGAACGAGTTGTGTTCACCGATAAACTCATCTTT.

This chain connects TRDV1 to TRDJ1, with TRDD3 identical over 7 bases. The CDR3 has 21 residues. J was trimmed by 0 bases and V by 2 bases; bases with no gene match: 21. Germline CDR1 reads TSWWSYY; CDR2 reads QGS. CDR3 sequence: CALGELLKRGGIPLYTDKLIF. CDR3 coding DNA: TGTGCTCTTGGGGAATTATTAAAAAGAGGAGGGATACCTTTGTACACCGATAAACTCATCTTT.

To note about this clone: The junction differs from germline at one of its ends, possibly a read error. The chain recombines TRDV1 with TRDJ1; 9 bases fit TRDD3. The CDR3 has 18 amino acids. Germline values: CDR1 TSWWSYY, CDR2 QGS. The CDR3 DNA reads TGTGCTCTTGGGGGATCCGTCTCCACGGCTACTGGGGGACCAAAACTCATCTTC. Translation gives CALGGSVSTATGGPKLIF.

The J gene is TRDJ1, the V gene TRDV1; 8 bases align to TRDD3. The ends lost 3 bases at V and 2 bases at J; junction bases unmatched: 14. The CDR3 is 18 amino acids. Germline CDR1 is TSWWSYY and CDR2 is QGS. The DNA of the CDR3 is TGTGCTCTTGGGGATCCTTCCAAAATGGGGATACAGACCGATAAACTCATCTTT. Translated: CALGDPSKMGIQTDKLIF.

This clone has more than one count but fewer than ten. The rearrangement joins TRDV1 to TRDJ1, with 8 bases lining up with TRDD3. Germline V gene data show CDR1 as TSWWSYY and CDR2 as QGS. V trimming: 3 bases; J trimming: 4 bases; junction bases outside the gene matches: 34. The CDR3 runs 24 residues. CDR3 protein: CALGDLGGLRTRGIAQSERDKLIF. CDR3 in DNA: TGTGCTCTTGGGGACCTAGGGGGCCTACGTACTCGGGGGATAGCCCAAAGCGAACGCGATAAACTCATCTTT.

The J gene is TRDJ1, the V gene TRDV1, with D perhaps TRDD3 (6 bases). V dropped 0 bases and J dropped 0 bases, with 32 bases sitting between them. The CDR3 contains 23 residues. The germline gives CDR1 TSWWSYY, CDR2 QGS. The chain's CDR3 is CALGELWPFKGIPNHYNTDKLIF. DNA for the CDR3: TGTGCTCTTGGGGAACTCTGGCCCTTTAAGGGGATTCCCAACCACTACAACACCGATAAACTCATCTTT.

This clone counts as medium-sized. Other DNA sequences in this specimen translate into the identical CDR3. The genes are TRAV29/DV5 and TRDJ1; 7 bases match TRDD3. The CDR3 has 18 amino acids. CDR1 is NSMFDY, CDR2 ISSIKDK, per germline. V gave up 1 base and J gave up 1 base; unmatched junction bases: 16. For the CDR3, the DNA is TGTGCAGCAAGCCATTCCATTACTGGGGATTCCGCCACCGATAAACTCATCTTT. It codes for CAASHSITGDSATDKLIF.